These T cell receptor beta chains were read from a single sample in a study of blood T cell repertoires in COVID-19. Some clones are missing from TCRdb's copy, which holds only in-frame ones; the method was immunoSEQ multiplex PCR. Among about 500,000 clones listed, 85% to 90% were seen once. Sequencing was performed on peripheral blood. The receptors were sampled from a woman in her 50s with COVID-19, enrolled during active disease. Each CDR3 is given with its conserved first and last residue. Fields, in order: clone size, CDR3 length, J gene, D gene, V gene, CDR3 protein, CDR3 DNA. D genes are given only for firm matches. Expanded clones are given a class, and other clones once, few, many or no size at all.

once,14,TRBJ2-2,TRBD2,TRBV7-9,CASSSSGGTGELFF,TGTGCCAGCAGCTCGTCGGGGGGCACCGGGGAGCTGTTTTTT
NA,17,TRBJ2-3,TRBD1,TRBV4-2,CASSQGQGAETTDTQYF,TGTGCCAGCAGCCAAGGCCAGGGGGCGGAGACCACAGATACGCAGTATTTT
NA,15,TRBJ1-3,NA,TRBV5-8,CASSFNPTSGNTIYF,TGTGCCAGCAGCTTTAACCCGACTTCTGGAAACACCATATATTTT
NA,11,TRBJ2-3,NA,TRBV30,CAWGAGNTQYF,TGTGCCTGGGGGGCCGGGAATACGCAGTATTTT
NA,15,TRBJ2-5,TRBD2,TRBV5-4,CASSSPGGPRETQYF,TGTGCCAGCAGCTCCCCGGGGGGACCTCGGGAGACCCAGTACTTC
NA,14,TRBJ1-6,NA,TRBV5-4,CASSLERGNSPLHF,TGTGCCAGCAGCCTTGAGCGGGGTAATTCACCCCTCCACTTT
NA,11,TRBJ1-2,NA,TRBV5-8,CASRAEGGYTF,TGTGCCAGCAGGGCAGAGGGTGGCTACACCTTC
NA,16,TRBJ2-3,NA,TRBV7-2,CASSSKRGGNADTQYF,TGTGCCAGCAGCTCGAAACGGGGCGGGAATGCCGATACGCAGTATTTT
NA,13,TRBJ2-1,NA,TRBV29-1,CSVLGGSYNEQFF,TGCAGCGTTTTGGGGGGCTCCTACAATGAGCAGTTCTTC
NA,17,TRBJ1-2,TRBD1,TRBV6-4,CASSDFPREGARYGYTF,TGTGCCAGCAGTGACTTCCCTCGGGAGGGGGCTCGCTATGGCTACACCTTC
NA,17,TRBJ1-6,TRBD1,TRBV9,CASSGRQGSSYNSPLHF,TGTGCCAGCAGCGGAAGACAGGGTAGCTCCTATAATTCACCCCTCCACTTT
NA,14,TRBJ1-4,NA,TRBV6-1,CASSDREENEKLFF,TGTGCCAGCAGTGACAGGGAGGAAAATGAAAAACTGTTTTTT
NA,13,TRBJ1-5,NA,TRBV5-8,CASSPLGGQPQHF,TGTGCCAGCAGCCCACTCGGGGGACAGCCCCAGCATTTT
NA,16,TRBJ1-2,NA,TRBV28,CASSLVGEARSYGYTF,TGTGCCAGCAGTTTAGTCGGAGAAGCGCGCTCCTATGGCTACACCTTC
many,14,TRBJ2-5,NA,TRBV2,CASSRAGEEETQYF,TGTGCCAGCAGCCGTGCAGGTGAAGAAGAGACCCAGTACTTC
NA,15,TRBJ1-5,NA,TRBV25-1,CASSEWGGGYQPQHF,TGTGCCAGCAGTGAATGGGGAGGGGGTTATCAGCCCCAGCATTTT
once,15,TRBJ2-1,TRBD1,TRBV18,CASSPGQGARNEQFF,TGTGCCAGCTCACCAGGACAGGGGGCTAGAAATGAGCAGTTCTTC
NA,13,TRBJ1-5,NA,TRBV19,CASTRQGHQPQHF,TGTGCCAGTACCCGGCAGGGGCATCAGCCCCAGCATTTT
NA,14,TRBJ1-2,NA,TRBV2,CASSEVLQGLGYTF,TGTGCCAGCAGTGAAGTACTTCAGGGGCTCGGCTACACCTTC
NA,14,TRBJ1-6,NA,TRBV30,CAWSVGQGNSPLHF,TGTGCCTGGAGTGTGGGGCAGGGGAATTCACCCCTCCACTTT
NA,16,TRBJ1-5,NA,TRBV11-2,CASSSFATGSNQPQHF,TGTGCCAGCAGCTCTTTCGCGACAGGCTCCAATCAGCCCCAGCATTTT
NA,13,TRBJ1-2,NA,TRBV10-3,CAISEMPGYGYTF,TGTGCCATCAGTGAGATGCCCGGCTATGGCTACACCTTC
NA,16,TRBJ2-2,TRBD1,TRBV9,CASSVTGTGNTGELFF,TGTGCCAGCAGCGTGACCGGGACAGGCAACACCGGGGAGCTGTTTTTT
once,13,TRBJ1-1,TRBD1,TRBV3-1/TRBV3-2,CASSQADRGRTFF,TGTGCCAGCAGCCAAGCTGACAGGGGGCGAACTTTCTTT
NA,13,TRBJ1-2,NA,TRBV12-3/TRBV12-4,CASSFGENYGYTF,TGTGCCAGCAGTTTCGGGGAGAACTATGGCTACACCTTC
NA,15,TRBJ2-5,NA,TRBV6-4,CASSERGGGRETQYF,TGTGCCAGCAGTGAACGCGGGGGCGGTCGCGAGACCCAGTACTTC
NA,12,TRBJ1-1,TRBD1,TRBV30,CAWTRGTVEAFF,TGTGCCTGGACGAGGGGGACAGTTGAAGCTTTCTTT